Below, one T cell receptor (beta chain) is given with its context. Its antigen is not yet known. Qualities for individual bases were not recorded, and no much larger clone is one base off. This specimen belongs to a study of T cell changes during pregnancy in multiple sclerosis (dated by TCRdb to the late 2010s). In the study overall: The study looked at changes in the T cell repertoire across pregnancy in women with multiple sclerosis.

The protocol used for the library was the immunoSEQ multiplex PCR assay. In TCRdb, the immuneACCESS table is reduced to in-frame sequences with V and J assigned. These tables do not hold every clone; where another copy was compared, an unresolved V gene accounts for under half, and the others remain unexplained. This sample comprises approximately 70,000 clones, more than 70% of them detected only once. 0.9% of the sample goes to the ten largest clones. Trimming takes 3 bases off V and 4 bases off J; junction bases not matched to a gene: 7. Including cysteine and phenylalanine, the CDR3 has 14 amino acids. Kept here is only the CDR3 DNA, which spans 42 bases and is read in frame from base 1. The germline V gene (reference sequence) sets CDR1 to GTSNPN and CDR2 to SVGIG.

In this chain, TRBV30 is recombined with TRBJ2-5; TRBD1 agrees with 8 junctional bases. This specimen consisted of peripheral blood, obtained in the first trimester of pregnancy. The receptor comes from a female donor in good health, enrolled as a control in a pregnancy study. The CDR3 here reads CAWSLGQGGETQYF. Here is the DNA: TGTGCCTGGAGCTTAGGACAGGGAGGAGAGACCCAGTACTTC. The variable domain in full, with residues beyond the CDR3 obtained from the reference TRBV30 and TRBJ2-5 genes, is SQTIHQWPATLVQPVGSPLSLECTVEGTSNPNLYWYRQAAGRGLQLLFYSVGIGQISSEVPQNLSASRPQDRQFILSSKKLLLSDSGFYLCAWSLGQGGETQYFGPGTRLLVL.